These 7 T cell receptor beta chains came from one sample sequenced in a study of T cells in Graves' hyperthyroidism and ophthalmopathy. RNA transcripts provided the source from which TCR beta CDR3 regions were amplified. The primer set for the first-round RT-PCR of the TCR CDR3 was HTBI. TCRdb independently ran MiXCR on the multiplex PCR reads; one entry per CDR3 protein. Among hundreds of thousands of distinct CDR3 sequences, about 14% were seen once, and the ten largest hold around 4.5%. The sequenced sample was blood. These receptors came from a woman aged 40 to 50 with Graves' ophthalmopathy.

This clonotype has just a few counts. This sequence joins TRBV6-1 and TRBJ1-6; D possibly corresponds to TRBD1 (6 bases). This CDR3 has 13 residues. Germline loops: CDR1 MNHNS, CDR2 SASEGT. With 6 bases removed from V and 6 bases from J, the gap between germline ends came to 9 bases. CDR3 loop: CASRGASNSPLHF. CDR3 DNA sequence: TGTGCCAGCAGGGGGGCGAGTAATTCACCCCTCCACTTT.

This clonotype has a count of ten or more. The chain recombines TRBV6-1 with TRBJ2-5; TRBD1 might be the D (5 bases). V lost 8 bases, J lost 2 bases, and 12 bases lay in between. The germline V gene encodes CDR1 MNHNS and CDR2 SASEGT. There are 13 residues in the CDR3. CDR3 amino acids: CASADSFQETQYF. Written as DNA, the CDR3 is TGTGCCAGCGCCGACAGTTTTCAAGAGACCCAGTACTTC.

This clonotype was seen repeatedly, ten times or more. The chain uses TRBV28 and TRBJ1-2; D call uncertain. The CDR3 runs to 12 residues. Trimming took off 6 bases at V and 8 bases at J, with 13 bases between the two ends. Germline CDR1 and CDR2: MDHEN and SYDVKM. The CDR3 spells CASRVALDGYTF. The DNA of the CDR3 is TGTGCCAGCAGAGTGGCCCTCGACGGCTACACCTTC.

CDR3 region: CASSRGDGTQYF. CDR3 DNA: TGTGCCAGCAGTCGGGGGGACGGGACCCAGTACTTC. V and J are TRBV6-1 and TRBJ2-5; the match to TRBD2 covers 7 bases. J lost 7 bases, V lost 5 bases, and 4 bases had no gene match. Germline V CDR1 and CDR2: MNHNS, SASEGT. This CDR3 contains 12 residues.

At least ten counts were recorded for this clonotype. The chain is built from TRBV11-3 and TRBJ2-7; D is perhaps TRBD2 (5 bases). CDR1 SGHNT and CDR2 YENEEA come from the germline V gene. V lost 5 bases and J 4 bases, leaving 15 bases between the germline ends. The CDR3 runs 14 residues. The CDR3 protein is CASSPFGGGYEQYF. The CDR3 DNA reads as TGTGCCAGCAGCCCCTTTGGAGGCGGGTACGAGCAGTACTTC.

The V and J genes are TRBV12-3 or TRBV12-4 and TRBJ2-7, with 8 bases identical to TRBD1. Unmatched junction bases numbered 14, after V lost 3 bases and J lost 4 bases. The CDR3 has 17 residues. In DNA, the CDR3 is TGTGCCAGCAGTTTGGAGGGGGTGGCCAGGGGGCGGTACGAGCAGTACTTC. Protein product: CASSLEGVARGRYEQYF.

The V call is TRBV7-9, the J call TRBJ2-5; D gene ambiguous. The CDR3 is 13 residues long. With 6 bases removed from V and 2 bases from J, the gap between germline ends came to 10 bases. The germline CDR1 and CDR2 sequences are SEHNR and FQNEAQ (reference sequence). As DNA, the CDR3 is TGTGCCAGCAGTGAACGGCGGCAAGAGACCCAGTACTTC. It translates to CASSERRQETQYF. Full variable domain (missing parts from reference TRBV7-9 and TRBJ2-5): DTGVSQNPRHKITKRGQNVTFRCDPISEHNRLYWYRQTLGQGPEFLTYFQNEAQLEKSRLLSDRFSAERPKGSFSTLEIQRTEQGDSAMYLCASSERRQETQYFGPGTRLLVL.